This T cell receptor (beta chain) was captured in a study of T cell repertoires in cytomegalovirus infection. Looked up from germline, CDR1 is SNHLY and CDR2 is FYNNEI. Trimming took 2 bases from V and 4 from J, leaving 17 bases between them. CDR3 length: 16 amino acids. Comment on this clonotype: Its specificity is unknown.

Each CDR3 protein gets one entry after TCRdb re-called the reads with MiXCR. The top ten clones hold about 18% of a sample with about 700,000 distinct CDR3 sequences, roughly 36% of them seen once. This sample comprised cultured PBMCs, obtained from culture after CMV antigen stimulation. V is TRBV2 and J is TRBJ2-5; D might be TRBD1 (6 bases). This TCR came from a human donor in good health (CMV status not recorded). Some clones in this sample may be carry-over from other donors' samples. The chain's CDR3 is CASSEQGLAGTETQYF. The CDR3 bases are TGTGCCAGCAGTGAACAGGGGCTAGCTGGGACAGAGACCCAGTACTTC.